What follows describes a single TCR beta chain. Its antigen remains undetermined. Base qualities are not recorded, but no much larger clone differs from it by a single base. The data were obtained in a study of cytomegalovirus exposure and HLA in healthy donors listed by TCRdb under 2017. For the study in its entirety: An earlier analysis of several hundred of the donors reported approximately 280 Gb of sequence data and 117 million unique TCR beta sequences obtained from around 190 million T cells. Across around 400 genotyped donors of the cohort, an average of roughly 200,000 unique TCR beta nucleotide sequences per donor were sequenced, and 15% to 20% of those sequences were non-productive. The study used immunosequencing to profile the T cell repertoires of 666 subjects and linked those repertoires to cytomegalovirus serostatus. About 280 gigabases of sequencing data and roughly 80 million unique TCR sequences made up an early release that covered approximately 700 HLA-typed donors. The study aimed to test whether signatures of past pathogen exposure could be identified by cataloging public T cell receptors. To predict cytomegalovirus infection status, the study combined high-throughput TCR immunosequencing, statistical association of individual TCRs with disease status, and machine learning. About five DR-DQ haplotypes were treated as single units for association and clustering because of strong linkage in the cohort. A later analysis re-analyzed previously published TCR beta repertoires from about 730 donors and added high-resolution HLA genotyping to study TCR occurrence patterns. In a later genetic analysis, genome-wide SNP genotypes for about three fifths of the 666 donors were used, and that subset was treated as a discovery cohort. A separate validation cohort of 90 to 150 different subjects was used in addition to the 666-subject first cohort. An earlier analysis of approximately 630 of the donors applied high-throughput TCR beta sequencing to assess whether each TCR beta V gene segment acted as functional or pseudogenic. All discovery cohort repertoires had been generated using a single sequencing platform. In the later analysis, no new phenotypic data were used to find candidate immune exposures; instead, reliance was placed on TCR beta sequences and their occurrence across donors. Class I and class II HLA loci were covered by the typing at four-digit resolution. Donor age, sex, ethnicity and CMV serostatus were collected together with the repertoire data. Among the roughly 370 genotyped donors, approximately 77% belonged to the genetic ancestry cluster associated with self-reported Caucasian donors. The number of typed donors differed by locus: roughly 620-640 for A, B, C, DRB1 and DQB1; about 520 for DQA1; 606 for DPA1; and 450 to 480 for DPB1. Broad study findings and their caveats: The study listed approximately 150 TCR beta chains as associated with cytomegalovirus. When HLA alleles, especially DR and DQ, strongly co-occurred, TCR associations were difficult to assign to individual alleles. A later analysis found that TCR association rates varied across HLA loci, with DRB1 alleles showing the most associated TCRs and HLA-C alleles the fewest. In a later analysis, around 17,000 TCR beta sequences were associated with specific HLA alleles at a false discovery rate of 0.05. According to a later genetic analysis, donors in an Asian-associated ancestry cluster had fewer N-insertions in productive TCRs than the approximately 710-donor mean. The authors suggested that the approach could potentially be extended to other disease states and immunological phenotypes. In a later genetic analysis, a missense DCLRE1C variant was associated with V-gene and J-gene trimming of TCR beta chains, and the association was replicated in an independent cohort. The presence/absence analyses assumed that sequencing depth was roughly uniform across donors, and that assumption may not be true. Some IMGT-functional V segments, including TRBV6-2 and TRBV6-3, could not be told apart with the 87-base-pair reads, so those segments were excluded. A later analysis reported that several top co-occurrence clusters appeared linked to parvovirus B19, influenza, CMV and Epstein-Barr virus. Around 16 rarely observed V segments, including chromosome 9 orphons, were excluded from the earlier analysis of a few hundred of the donors because counts were too low. In an earlier analysis of approximately 600 of the donors, most TCR beta V segments were observed in productive rearrangements about 87% or about 30% of the time, broadly matching IMGT annotations. In vitro tests confirmed that a few of the cytomegalovirus-associated TCR beta chains recognize cytomegalovirus antigens. A further reported finding was that TCR beta sequences accurately predicted the HLA-A and HLA-B alleles for most subjects in the first cohort. This cohort had only TCR beta chains sequenced, and the lack of alpha or paired-chain data limited which features could be detected. A cluster of highly shared sequence variants was judged likely to represent a technical artifact of the sequencing pipeline. Because some donors lacked HLA typing at each locus, the association tests relied only on the typed subset. Correlated functional status among segregating V segments might reflect linkage disequilibrium, but an unknown experimental factor could not be ruled out. In both the original and validation cohorts, the classifier was reported to diagnose cytomegalovirus status with high specificity and sensitivity. While some public TCRs were present in many individuals, most TCR sequences turned up only very rarely across donors. In a later analysis, most CMV-associated TCR beta chains were found to appear HLA-restricted, with HLA associations seemingly driven largely by CMV exposure. Immune exposure information for the cohort was limited to CMV serostatus. In a later analysis, HLA-associated TCR beta chains showed more clonal expansion and lower generation probabilities than non-associated chains that were equally common.

CDR1 and CDR2 are read off the germline V gene as SGHRS and YFSETQ. The germline V end is reduced by 4 bases and the J end by 5 bases; junction bases left unmatched: 8. The CDR3 numbers 14 residues from cysteine through phenylalanine. This entry keeps only the CDR3 DNA: 42 bases, framed from base 1. The cohort was made up of under 800 healthy bone marrow donors. At the time of sampling, all cohort members were nominally healthy, though unrecorded immune exposures were likely present. The donor tested CMV seronegative, placing the donor among the 300 to 400 seronegative members of the cohort. A peripheral blood sample was collected from each donor, and TCR beta sequencing was performed on peripheral blood mononuclear cells. Genomic DNA extraction from the blood cell samples was performed with the Qiagen DNeasy Blood Extraction Kit. Library preparation employed the immunoSEQ multiplex PCR assay. For the multiplex PCR, a mixture combining 60 forward primers for TCR Vbeta segments and 13 reverse primers for TCR Jbeta segments was used. A multiplex PCR assay on genomic DNA amplified the CDR3 region of rearranged TCR beta genes. The Illumina HiSeq System was used to sequence the amplified TCR beta libraries as 87-base-pair reads. For the original study's pipeline: In a later analysis, tens of millions of unique TCR beta chains were counted across the 500 to 850 repertoires, and approximately 11 million of these chains were shared by at least two donors. To remove PCR and sequencing errors, raw reads were error-corrected and collapsed into unique sequences using a nearest-neighbor algorithm that merged closely related sequences. Alignment of CDR3 sequences to IMGT reference sequences was used to assign V, D and J gene segments. For a sequence to be retained, a match of at least six nucleotides to both a V gene segment and a J gene segment was required. A rearrangement counted as productive if the CDR3 had no stop codons and remained in frame with V and J, and every other rearrangement counted as non-productive. CDR3 was defined according to IMGT convention as the region running from the second conserved V-encoded cysteine to the conserved J-encoded phenylalanine. The earlier analysis of about 620 of the donors excluded sequences that lacked an unambiguous match to a single V gene segment. An earlier analysis of 587 of the donors called V segments functional above 56.7% productive rearrangements and segregating when the between-donor standard deviation exceeded 5%. To diagnose cytomegalovirus status from the catalog of TCR beta chain sequences, a statistical classification framework was built. A later analysis assigned V and J genes by comparing TCR nucleotide sequences with IMGT/GENE-DB human TR gene sequences. Using the TCRdist pipeline, a later analysis assigned CDR3 sequences along with most-parsimonious VDJ recombination scenarios. In a later analysis, every TCR beta chain was defined by the combination of its CDR3 amino acid sequence and its V-gene family, and reads without a unique V-gene family were dropped. In a later analysis, several hundred highly shared, low-generation-probability nucleotide sequences were removed to address suspected cross-contamination and a sequencing artifact. In a later analysis, a clonal expansion index was calculated for each public chain from normalized within-repertoire ranks of inferred template counts. In a later analysis, generation probabilities were computed with a VDJ recombination model fitted to out-of-frame rearrangements, and the resulting probabilities were checked against IGoR. A later analysis scored TCR-TCR, TCR-HLA and TCR-CMV co-occurrence with hypergeometric tests, applying a repertoire-size bias correction to TCR pairs. A later analysis estimated false discovery rates by permuting HLA or CMV assignments 20 times. In a later analysis, co-occurring TCRs were grouped using DBSCAN, and TCRdist sequence similarity was added for clustering within HLA-allele-positive subsets. Co-occurrence clustering excluded repertoires with fewer than 30,000 or more than 120,000 public chains, plus five with anomalous nucleotide sharing. TCRdb provides this immuneACCESS table in a form limited to in-frame rearrangements. Some clones are lacking; in checked studies, under half of them reflect an unresolved V gene, and why the rest are absent is not known. V, J and clone size derive from that table, while D and trimming were established from the DNA sequence. The sample table lists about 98,000 clones, under 75% of them with a count of one. 2% to 2.5% of the sample comes from the top ten.

This chain joins TRBV5-1 to TRBJ2-7, with 8 bases matching TRBD1. This clonotype originated in a man aged 45-65 years in good health and CMV-seronegative. The sample consisted of PBMCs. The sequenced DNA: TGCGCCAGCAGCCCCGGACAGGGTATGGACGAGCAGTACTTC. Its amino acids are CASSPGQGMDEQYF.